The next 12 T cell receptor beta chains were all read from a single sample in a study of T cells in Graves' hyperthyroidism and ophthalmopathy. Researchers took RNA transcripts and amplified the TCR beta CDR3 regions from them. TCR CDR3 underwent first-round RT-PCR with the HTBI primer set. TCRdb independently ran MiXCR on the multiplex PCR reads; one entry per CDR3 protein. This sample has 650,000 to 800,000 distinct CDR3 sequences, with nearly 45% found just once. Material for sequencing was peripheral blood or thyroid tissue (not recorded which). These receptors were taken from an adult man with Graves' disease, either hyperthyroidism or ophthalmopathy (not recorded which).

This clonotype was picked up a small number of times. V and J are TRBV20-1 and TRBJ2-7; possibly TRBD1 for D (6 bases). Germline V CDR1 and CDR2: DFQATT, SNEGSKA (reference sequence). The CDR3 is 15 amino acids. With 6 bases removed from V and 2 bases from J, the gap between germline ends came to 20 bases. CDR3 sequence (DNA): TGCAGTGCCCCCTCGGCCTTCCGGGACACCTACGAGCAGTACTTC. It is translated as CSAPSAFRDTYEQYF.

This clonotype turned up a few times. The CDR3 nucleotides read TGCGCCAGCAGTGAGGGGACAGGGTTTATTGGCAATCAGCCCCAGCATTTT. Amino acid sequence: CASSEGTGFIGNQPQHF. J is TRBJ1-5 and V is TRBV10-2; 9 bases map to TRBD1. The CDR3 runs 17 residues. Losses at the gene ends were 2 bases for V and 2 bases for J; bases not matched to a gene: 7. Germline loops: CDR1 WSHSY, CDR2 SAAADI.

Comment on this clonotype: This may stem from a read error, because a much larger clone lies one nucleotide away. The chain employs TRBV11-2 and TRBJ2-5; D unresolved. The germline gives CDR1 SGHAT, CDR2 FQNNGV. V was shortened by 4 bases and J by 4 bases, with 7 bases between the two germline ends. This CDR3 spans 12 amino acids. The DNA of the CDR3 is TGTGCCAGCAGCTCCGATGTAGAGACCCAGTACTTC. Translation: CASSSDVETQYF.

CDR3 protein: CATSAGQTGLEETQYF. The CDR3 region has the DNA TGTGCCACCAGTGCGGGCCAGACCGGGTTGGAGGAGACCCAGTACTTC. This rearrangement joins TRBV24-1 to TRBJ2-5; unclear D gene. From germline, CDR1 is KGHDR and CDR2 SFDVKD. The V and J ends lost 5 bases and 5 bases respectively, with 20 bases between them. The length of the CDR3 is 16 residues.

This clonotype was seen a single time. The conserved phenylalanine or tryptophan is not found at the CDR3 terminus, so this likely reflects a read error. CDR3 loop: CASGRVSGANVLTL. The CDR3 region has the DNA TGTGCCAGCGGGAGAGTCTCTGGGGCCAACGTCCTGACTTTG. The V gene is TRBV12-3 or TRBV12-4, the J gene TRBJ2-6, with a tentative D call TRBD2 (5 bases). This CDR3 has 14 residues. The V and J ends lost 8 bases and 0 bases respectively, with 8 bases between them.

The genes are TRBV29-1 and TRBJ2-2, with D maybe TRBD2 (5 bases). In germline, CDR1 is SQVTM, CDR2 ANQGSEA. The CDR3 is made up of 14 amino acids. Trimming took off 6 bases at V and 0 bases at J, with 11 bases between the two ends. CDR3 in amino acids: CSVNSATNTGELFF. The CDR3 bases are TGCAGCGTGAATAGCGCCACGAACACCGGGGAGCTGTTTTTT.

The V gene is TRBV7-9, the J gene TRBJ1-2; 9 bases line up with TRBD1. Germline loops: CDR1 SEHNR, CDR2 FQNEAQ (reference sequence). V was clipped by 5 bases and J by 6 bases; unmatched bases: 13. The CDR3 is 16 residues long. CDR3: CASSPSIGQGPDGYTF. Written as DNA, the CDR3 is TGTGCCAGCAGCCCCTCAATAGGACAGGGGCCCGATGGCTACACCTTC. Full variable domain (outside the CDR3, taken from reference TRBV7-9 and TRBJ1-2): DTGVSQNPRHKITKRGQNVTFRCDPISEHNRLYWYRQTLGQGPEFLTYFQNEAQLEKSRLLSDRFSAERPKGSFSTLEIQRTEQGDSAMYLCASSPSIGQGPDGYTFGSGTRLTVV.

The CDR3 nucleotides are TGTGCCAGTAGACCTAGCGGGGGTAGCTCCTACGAGCAGTACTTC. Residues: CASRPSGGSSYEQYF. This chain joins TRBV19 and TRBJ2-7; 10 bases line up with TRBD2. The junction had 5 bases not matched to a gene; V was cut back by 6 bases and J by 0 bases. In germline, CDR1 is LNHDA, CDR2 SQIVND (reference sequence). This CDR3 spans 15 amino acids. Full variable domain (remainder filled in from reference TRBV19 and TRBJ2-7): DGGITQSPKYLFRKEGQNVTLSCEQNLNHDAMYWYRQDPGQGLRLIYYSQIVNDFQKGDIAEGYSVSREKKESFPLTVTSAQKNPTAFYLCASRPSGGSSYEQYFGPGTRLTVT.

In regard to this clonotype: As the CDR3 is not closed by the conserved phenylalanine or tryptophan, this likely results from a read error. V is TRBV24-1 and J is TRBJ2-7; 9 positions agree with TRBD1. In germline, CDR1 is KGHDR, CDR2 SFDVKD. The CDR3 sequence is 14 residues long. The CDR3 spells CASSYRDRAYEQYL. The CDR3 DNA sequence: TGTGCCAGCAGTTACCGGGACAGGGCCTACGAGCAGTACCTC.

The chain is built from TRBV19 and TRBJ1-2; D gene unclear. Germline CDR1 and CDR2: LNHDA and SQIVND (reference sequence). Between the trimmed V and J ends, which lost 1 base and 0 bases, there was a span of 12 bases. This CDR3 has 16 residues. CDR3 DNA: TGTGCCAGTAGTATAGGGGTTATGGTCTCTAACTATGGCTACACCTTC. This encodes CASSIGVMVSNYGYTF.

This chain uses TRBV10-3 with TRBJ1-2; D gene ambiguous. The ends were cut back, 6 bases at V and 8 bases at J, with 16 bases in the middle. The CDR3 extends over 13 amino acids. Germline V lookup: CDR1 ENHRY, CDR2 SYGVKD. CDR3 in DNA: TGTGCCATCAGGGCGATACCCCTATACGGCTACACCTTC. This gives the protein CAIRAIPLYGYTF.

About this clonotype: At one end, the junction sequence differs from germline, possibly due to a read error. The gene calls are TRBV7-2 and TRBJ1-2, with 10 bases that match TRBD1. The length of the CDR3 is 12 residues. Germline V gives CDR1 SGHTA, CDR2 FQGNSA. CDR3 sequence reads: CATSTTGGRHTF. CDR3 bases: TGTGCCACCAGCACGACAGGGGGCAGACACACCTTC. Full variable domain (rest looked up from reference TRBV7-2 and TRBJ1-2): GAGVSQSPSNKVTEKGKDVELRCDPISGHTALYWYRQSLGQGLEFLIYFQGNSAPDKSGLPSDRFSAERTGGSVSTLTIQRTQQEDSAVYLCATSTTGGRHTFGSGTRLTVV.